This T cell receptor (beta chain) was recovered during a study of T-cell reconstitution after alpha-beta-depleted transplantation in children. This clonotype was observed a handful of times. Its specificity is not known. From germline, CDR1 is SGHRS and CDR2 YFSETQ. The V end was cut by 3 bases, the J end by 5 bases, with 15 bases between. This CDR3 has 14 residues. Molecular barcoding with unique molecular identifiers was used for the TCRbeta library. TCRdb analysed the PCR reads with MiXCR anew, one entry per CDR3 protein. This sample has approximately 82,000 distinct CDR3 sequences, with 15% to 19% found just once. Findings of the study overall: Expanded graft clones numbering several hundred reportedly gave rise to alpha-beta T cells about two months after transplant.

The receptor was isolated from a male patient aged 2 to 10 who had a stem cell transplant for acute lymphoblastic leukemia, so the T cells may come from the graft donor. This sample comprised PBMCs, mostly from graft donor cells, obtained 180 days after TCRalphabeta/CD19-depleted stem cell transplant. The rearrangement uses TRBV5-1 and TRBJ2-7, with D tentatively TRBD2 (5 bases). The chain's CDR3 is CASSSQTRENEQYF. Written as DNA, the CDR3 is TGCGCCAGCAGCTCCCAAACACGGGAAAACGAGCAGTACTTC.